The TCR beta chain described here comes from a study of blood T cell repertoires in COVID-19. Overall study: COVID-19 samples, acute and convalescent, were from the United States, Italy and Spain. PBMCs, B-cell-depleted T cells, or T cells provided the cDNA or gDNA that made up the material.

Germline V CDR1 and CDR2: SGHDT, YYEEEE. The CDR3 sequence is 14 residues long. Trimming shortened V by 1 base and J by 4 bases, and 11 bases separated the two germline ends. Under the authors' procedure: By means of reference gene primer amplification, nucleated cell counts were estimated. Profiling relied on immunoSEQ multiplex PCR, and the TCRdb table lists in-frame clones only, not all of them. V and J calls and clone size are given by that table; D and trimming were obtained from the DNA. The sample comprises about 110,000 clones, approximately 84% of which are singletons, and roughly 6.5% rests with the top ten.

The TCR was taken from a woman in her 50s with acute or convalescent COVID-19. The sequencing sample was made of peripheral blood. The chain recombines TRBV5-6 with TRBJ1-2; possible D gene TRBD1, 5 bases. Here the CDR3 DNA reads TGTGCCAGCAGCTTGCCCCAGGGTGCCTATGGCTACACCTTC. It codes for CASSLPQGAYGYTF.